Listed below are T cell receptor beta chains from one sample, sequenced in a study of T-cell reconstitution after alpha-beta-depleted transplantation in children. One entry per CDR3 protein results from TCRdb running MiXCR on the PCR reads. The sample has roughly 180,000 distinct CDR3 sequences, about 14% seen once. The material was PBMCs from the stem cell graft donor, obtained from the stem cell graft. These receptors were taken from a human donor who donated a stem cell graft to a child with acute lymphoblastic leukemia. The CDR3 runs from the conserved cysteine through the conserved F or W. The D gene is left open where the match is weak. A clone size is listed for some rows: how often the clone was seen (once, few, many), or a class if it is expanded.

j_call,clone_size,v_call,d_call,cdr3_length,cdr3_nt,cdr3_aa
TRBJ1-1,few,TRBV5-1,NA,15,TGCGCCAGCAGCTTGTATACCGGGGAAAACACTGAAGCTTTCTTT,CASSLYTGENTEAFF
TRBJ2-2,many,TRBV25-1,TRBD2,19,TGTGCCAGCAGTGAGACTAGCGGGAGATTCGGCGCGATTACCGGGGAGCTGTTTTTT,CASSETSGRFGAITGELFF
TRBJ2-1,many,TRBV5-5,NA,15,TGTGCCAGCAGCCCGCGGTGGGCCCTAGACAATGAGCAGTTCTTC,CASSPRWALDNEQFF
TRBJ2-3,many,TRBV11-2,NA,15,TGTGCCAGCAGCTCTCGTGGGACTAGCACAGATACGCAGTATTTT,CASSSRGTSTDTQYF
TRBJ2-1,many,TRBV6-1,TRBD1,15,TGTGCCAGCAGTGAGGACAGGGGTCCCTACAATGAGCAGTTCTTC,CASSEDRGPYNEQFF
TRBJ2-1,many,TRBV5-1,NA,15,TGCGCCAGCAGCTTGGACTCGGGATCCTACAATGAGCAGTTCTTC,CASSLDSGSYNEQFF
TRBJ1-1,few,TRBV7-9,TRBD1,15,TGTGCCAGCTACCTTACAGCGGGGACAGGCGCCGAAGCTTTCTTT,CASYLTAGTGAEAFF
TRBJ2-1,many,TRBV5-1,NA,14,TGCGCCAGCAGCTTGGCCCCAGCCTACAATGAGCAGTTCTTC,CASSLAPAYNEQFF
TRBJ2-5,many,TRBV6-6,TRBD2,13,TGTGCCAGCGGGGAGGGGCTTGAGGAGACCCAGTACTTC,CASGEGLEETQYF
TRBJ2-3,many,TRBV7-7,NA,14,TGTGCCAGCAGCTTCGCAGGGACCACAGATACGCAGTATTTT,CASSFAGTTDTQYF
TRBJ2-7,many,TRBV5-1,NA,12,TGCGCCAGCGGATTACAATCCTACGAGCAGTACTTC,CASGLQSYEQYF
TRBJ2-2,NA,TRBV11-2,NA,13,TGTGCCAGCAGCTTAGCTCGGGGTGGGGAGCTGTTTTTT,CASSLARGGELFF
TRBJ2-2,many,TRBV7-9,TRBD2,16,TGTGCCAGCAAACTTTCTAGCGGGAGTAACACCGGGGAGCTGTTTTTT,CASKLSSGSNTGELFF
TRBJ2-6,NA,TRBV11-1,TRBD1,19,TGTGCCAGCAGGGGGACAGGGGCGAAGGGTCGTGTTGGGGCCAACGTCCTGACTTTC,CASRGTGAKGRVGANVLTF
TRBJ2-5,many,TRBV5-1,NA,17,TGCGCCAGCAGCTTGAGGCTAGCGACCCACGGCGGAGAGACCCAGTACTTC,CASSLRLATHGGETQYF
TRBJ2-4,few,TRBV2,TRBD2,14,TGTGCCAGCAGCCCACTAGCGACCTTAAACATTCAGTACTTC,CASSPLATLNIQYF
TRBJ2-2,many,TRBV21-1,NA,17,TGTGCCAGCAGCAAAGCCGGTCTGGGCGCTAACACCGGGGAGCTGTTTTTT,CASSKAGLGANTGELFF
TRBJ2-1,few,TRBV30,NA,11,TGTGCCTGGAGTGAGCAATATGAGCAGTTCTTC,CAWSEQYEQFF
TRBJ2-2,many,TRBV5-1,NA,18,TGCGCCAGTGGCACTCTTCCGCTGACACAGGACTTCACCGGGGAGCTGTTTTTT,CASGTLPLTQDFTGELFF
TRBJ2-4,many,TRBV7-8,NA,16,TGTGCCAGCAGCTTAGGGGCAGGAGTATCCAAAAACATTCAGTACTTC,CASSLGAGVSKNIQYF
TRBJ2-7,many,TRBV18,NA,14,TGTGCCAGCTCACCACCTTCAGGGTCGGACGAGCAGTACTTC,CASSPPSGSDEQYF
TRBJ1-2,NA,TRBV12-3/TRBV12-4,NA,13,TGTGCCAGCAGTTTGGCCATGGGGGGCGGCTACACCTTC,CASSLAMGGGYTF
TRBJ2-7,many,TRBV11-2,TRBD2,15,TGTGCCAGCAGCTCGACTAGCGTAGGGGGATACGAGCAGTACTTC,CASSSTSVGGYEQYF
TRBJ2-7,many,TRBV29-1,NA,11,TGCAGCGTCCCTACATCTCTAGGGCAGTACTTC,CSVPTSLGQYF
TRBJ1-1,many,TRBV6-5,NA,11,TGTGCCAGCAGTCAGGGTGGTGGAACTTTCTTT,CASSQGGGTFF
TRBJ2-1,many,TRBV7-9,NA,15,TGTGCCAGCAGCTTAGTCGGGACACGAAGGAATGAGCAGTTCTTC,CASSLVGTRRNEQFF
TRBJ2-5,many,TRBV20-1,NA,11,TGCAGTGCTAGCGTTCAAGAGACCCAGTACTTC,CSASVQETQYF
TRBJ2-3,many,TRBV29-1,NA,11,TGCAGCGCCCCGATTCCAGATACGCAGTATTTT,CSAPIPDTQYF
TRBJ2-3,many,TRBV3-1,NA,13,TGTGCCAGCAGCCAAGTTTTCACAGATACGCAGTATTTT,CASSQVFTDTQYF
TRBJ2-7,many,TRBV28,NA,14,TGTGCCAGCAGTCGGTCGTTGGTCAGGGACGAGCAGTACTTC,CASSRSLVRDEQYF
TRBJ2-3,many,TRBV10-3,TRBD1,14,TGTGCCATCACCGAGACAGGGTCCGGAGATACGCAGTATTTT,CAITETGSGDTQYF
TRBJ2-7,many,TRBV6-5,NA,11,TGTGCCAGCCTCGGACCGGACGAGCAGTACTTC,CASLGPDEQYF
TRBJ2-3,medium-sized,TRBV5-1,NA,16,TGCGCCAGCAGCTCCGGTGGGCAGGGGTGGACAGATACGCAGTATTTT,CASSSGGQGWTDTQYF
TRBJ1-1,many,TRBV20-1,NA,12,TGCAGTGCTTTGCAGGGTCGAACTGAAGCTTTCTTT,CSALQGRTEAFF
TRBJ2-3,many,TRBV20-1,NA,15,TGCAGTGCTAGGGGGCCGTGGGGGGGCTTAGATACGCAGTATTTT,CSARGPWGGLDTQYF
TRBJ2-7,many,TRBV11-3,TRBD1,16,TGTGCCAGCAGCTTAGACAACGGACAGGGCCCCTACGAGCAGTACTTC,CASSLDNGQGPYEQYF
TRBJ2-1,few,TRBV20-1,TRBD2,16,TGCAGTGCCACCGGGACTAGCGGGAGCTCCTACAATGAGCAGTTCTTC,CSATGTSGSSYNEQFF
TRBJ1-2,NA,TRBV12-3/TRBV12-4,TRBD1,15,TGTGCCAGCAGTTACGACAGGGCCGGGGGTTATGGCTACACCTTC,CASSYDRAGGYGYTF
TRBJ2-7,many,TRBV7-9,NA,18,TGTGCCAGCAGCTCTGTGAGGATACTGGACCAAAGCTCCTACGAGCAGTACTTC,CASSSVRILDQSSYEQYF
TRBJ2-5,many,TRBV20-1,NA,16,TGCAGTGCGGCTGGCGGGGTCGGGTTGTTAGTAGAGACCCAGTACTTC,CSAAGGVGLLVETQYF
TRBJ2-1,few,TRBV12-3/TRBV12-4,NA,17,TGTGCCAGCAGAATCGGCGAGGGTCGTGGCACCTACAATGAGCAGTTCTTC,CASRIGEGRGTYNEQFF
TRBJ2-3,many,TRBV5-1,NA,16,TGCGCCAGCAGCTTGGTGTCAGGGAGAGGGCCAGATACGCAGTATTTT,CASSLVSGRGPDTQYF
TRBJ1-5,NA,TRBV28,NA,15,TGTGCCAGCAGTTTGTTGTCAGGGAGGAATCAGCCCCAGCATTTT,CASSLLSGRNQPQHF
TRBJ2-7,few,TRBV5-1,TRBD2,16,TGCGCCAGCAGCGGTTCACCGCTAGCGGGGTCCTACGAGCAGTACTTC,CASSGSPLAGSYEQYF
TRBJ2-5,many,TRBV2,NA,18,TGTGCCAGCAGAGATGGGAATTCCTACACCAGGTCTCTTGAGACCCAGTACTTC,CASRDGNSYTRSLETQYF
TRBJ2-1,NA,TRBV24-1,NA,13,TGTGCCACCCAAGGAGTTTCCTACAATGAGCAGTTCTTC,CATQGVSYNEQFF
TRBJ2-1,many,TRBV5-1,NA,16,TGCGCCAGCAGCTTGTTGGGCTCGAGCTCCTACAATGAGCAGTTCTTC,CASSLLGSSSYNEQFF
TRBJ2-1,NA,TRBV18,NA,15,TGTGCCAGCTCACCATCGTCACCTCCTTCTACTGAGCAGTTCTTC,CASSPSSPPSTEQFF
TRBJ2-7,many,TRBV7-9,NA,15,TGTGCCAGCAGCTCGACCGCCCAACAGGGATACGAGCAGTACTTC,CASSSTAQQGYEQYF
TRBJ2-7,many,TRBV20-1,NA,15,TGCAGTGCTAGAGAGGGGCCTAGCGTAGCCTACGAGCAGTACTTC,CSAREGPSVAYEQYF
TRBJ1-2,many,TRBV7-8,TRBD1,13,TGTGCCAGCAGCCAGAACAGGGGCTATGGCTACACCTTC,CASSQNRGYGYTF
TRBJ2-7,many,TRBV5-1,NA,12,TGCGCCAGCAGCTTCGGGGCGGACGAGCAGTACTTC,CASSFGADEQYF
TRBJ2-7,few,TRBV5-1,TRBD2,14,TGCGCCAGCAGCATGGGACTAGCGGGAGACGAGCAGTACTTC,CASSMGLAGDEQYF
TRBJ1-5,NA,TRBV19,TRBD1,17,TGTGCCAGTAGCATTATTCCGGGACAGGGGGCTATTCAGCCCCAGCATTTT,CASSIIPGQGAIQPQHF
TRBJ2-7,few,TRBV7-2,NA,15,TGTGCCAGCAGCCTGGACAGTATAAGCTCCTACGAGCAGTACTTC,CASSLDSISSYEQYF